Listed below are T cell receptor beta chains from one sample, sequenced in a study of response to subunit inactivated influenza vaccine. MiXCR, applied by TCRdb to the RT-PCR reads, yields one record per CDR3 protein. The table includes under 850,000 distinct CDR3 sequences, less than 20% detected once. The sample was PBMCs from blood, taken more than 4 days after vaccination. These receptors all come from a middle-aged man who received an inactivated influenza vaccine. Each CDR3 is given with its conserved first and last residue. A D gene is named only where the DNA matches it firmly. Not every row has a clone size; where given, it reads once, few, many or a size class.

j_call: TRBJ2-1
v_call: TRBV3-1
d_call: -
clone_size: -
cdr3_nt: TGTGCCAGCAGCCAACGACTAAATGAGCAGTTCTTC
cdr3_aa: CASSQRLNEQFF

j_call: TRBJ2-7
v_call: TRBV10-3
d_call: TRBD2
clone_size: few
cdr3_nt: TGTGCCATCAGTGACGCTAGCGGGGGAACCGAGCAGTACTTC
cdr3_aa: CAISDASGGTEQYF

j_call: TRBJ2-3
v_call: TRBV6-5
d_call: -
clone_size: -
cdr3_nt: TGTGCCAGCAGTTCCGTGATAATAGGTGGCACAGATACGCAGTATTTT
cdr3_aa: CASSSVIIGGTDTQYF

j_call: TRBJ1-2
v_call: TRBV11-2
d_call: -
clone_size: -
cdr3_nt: TGTGCCAGCAGCTTAGGTGGGTCCATCTATGGCTACACCTTC
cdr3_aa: CASSLGGSIYGYTF

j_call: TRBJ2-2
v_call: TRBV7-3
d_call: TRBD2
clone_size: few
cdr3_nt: TGTGCCAGCAGCGGTCTAGCGGGAAACGGGGAGCTGTTTTTT
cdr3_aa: CASSGLAGNGELFF

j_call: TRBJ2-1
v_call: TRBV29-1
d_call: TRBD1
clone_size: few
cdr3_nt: TGCAGCACCCGGGGGACAGGGGGCTACAATGAGCAGTTCTTC
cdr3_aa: CSTRGTGGYNEQFF

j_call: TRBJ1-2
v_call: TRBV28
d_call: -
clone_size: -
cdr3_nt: TGTGCCAGCAGTCCACCCCCGCCTAACTATGGCTACACCTTC
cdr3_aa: CASSPPPPNYGYTF

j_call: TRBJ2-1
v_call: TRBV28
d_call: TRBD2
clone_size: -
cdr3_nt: TGTGCCAGCAGTAGGATTAGACTAGCGGGATCCTCCTACAATGAGCAGTTCTTC
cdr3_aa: CASSRIRLAGSSYNEQFF

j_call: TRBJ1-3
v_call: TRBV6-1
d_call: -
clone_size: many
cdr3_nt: TGTGCCAGCAGATCTGGGGGGGACACCATATATTTT
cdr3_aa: CASRSGGDTIYF

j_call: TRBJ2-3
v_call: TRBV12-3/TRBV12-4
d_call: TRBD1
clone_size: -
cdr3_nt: TGTGCCAGCCAACAGGGGGGCACAGATACGCAGTATTTT
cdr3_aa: CASQQGGTDTQYF

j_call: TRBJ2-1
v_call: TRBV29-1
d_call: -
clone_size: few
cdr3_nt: TGCAGCGTTGAAGGTCAAAGGAAGAATGAGCAGTTCTTC
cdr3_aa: CSVEGQRKNEQFF

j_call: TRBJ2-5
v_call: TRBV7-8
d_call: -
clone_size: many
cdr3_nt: TGTGCCAGCAGCTTAGCGCAGGCGTACCAAGAGACCCAGTACTTC
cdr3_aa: CASSLAQAYQETQYF

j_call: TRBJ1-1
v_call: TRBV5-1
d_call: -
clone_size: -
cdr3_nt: TGCGCCAGCAGCGTGGAGACGGGGATCACTGAAGCTTTCTTT
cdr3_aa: CASSVETGITEAFF

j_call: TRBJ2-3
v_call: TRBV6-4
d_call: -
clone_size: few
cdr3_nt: TGTGCCAGCAGTGACGGGGGGTCAGATACGCAGTATTTT
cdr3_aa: CASSDGGSDTQYF

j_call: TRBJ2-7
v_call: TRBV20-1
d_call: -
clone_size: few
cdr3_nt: TGCAGTGCTAGAGAACCCAGGGAAATAAACGAGCAGTACTTC
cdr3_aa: CSAREPREINEQYF